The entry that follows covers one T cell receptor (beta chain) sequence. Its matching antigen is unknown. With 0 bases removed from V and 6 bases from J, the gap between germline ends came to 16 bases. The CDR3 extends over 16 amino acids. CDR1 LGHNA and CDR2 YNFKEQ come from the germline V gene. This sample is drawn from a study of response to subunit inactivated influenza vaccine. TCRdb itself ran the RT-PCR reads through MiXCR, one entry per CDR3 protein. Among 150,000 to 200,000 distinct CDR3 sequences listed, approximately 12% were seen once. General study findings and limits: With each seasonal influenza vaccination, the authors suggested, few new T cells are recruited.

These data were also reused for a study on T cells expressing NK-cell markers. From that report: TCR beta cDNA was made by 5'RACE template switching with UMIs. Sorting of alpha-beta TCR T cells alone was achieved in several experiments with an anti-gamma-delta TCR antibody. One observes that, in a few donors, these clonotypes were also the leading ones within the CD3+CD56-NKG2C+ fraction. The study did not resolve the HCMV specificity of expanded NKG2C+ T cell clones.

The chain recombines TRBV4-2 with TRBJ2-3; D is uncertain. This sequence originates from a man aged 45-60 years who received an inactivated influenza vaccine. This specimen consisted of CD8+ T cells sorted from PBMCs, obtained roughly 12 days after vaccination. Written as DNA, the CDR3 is TGTGCCAGCAGCCAAGAAACTCACCTCCCCACGGATACGCAGTATTTT. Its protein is CASSQETHLPTDTQYF.